This TCR beta chain originates from a study of metastatic and nonmetastatic thyroid tumors. Across the whole study: Across peripheral blood and tumor or nodule tissue samples taken from malignant and benign thyroid patients, the repertoires were compared with one another.

In germline, CDR1 is MNHEY, CDR2 SMNVEV (reference sequence). The CDR3 totals 12 residues. Deletions cut 10 bases from V and 4 bases from J, with 14 bases between. All patients were treatment-naive before thyroid surgery. There are many counts of this clone. What it binds is not known. This may come from a read error, since a much larger clone is one base off. Other nucleotide sequences in the sample specify the same CDR3. Whole-study results and caveats: Reported TCR beta diversity, measured in blood and tumor, was significantly higher for malignant thyroid tumors than for benign nodules.

Study processing details: To classify distant metastasis in papillary thyroid cancer, a model was built from CDR3 differences across clinicopathological groups. TCRdb re-clonotyped the PCR reads through MiXCR. For this entry, the V and J calls and clone size follow TCRdb and not the study's own pipeline. Of more than 10,000 clones listed, approximately 12% are singletons. Sequencing used blood. V gene TRBV27 combines with J gene TRBJ2-7; the D gene is possibly TRBD1 (5 bases). This receptor was taken from a female donor with papillary thyroid cancer or a benign thyroid nodule (not recorded which). Some clones in this sample may be carry-over from other donors' samples. The CDR3 loop reads CANSDRRYEQYF. In DNA, the CDR3 is TGTGCCAACAGCGACAGAAGATACGAGCAGTACTTC.